The present T cell receptor (delta chain) was sequenced within a study of γδ T cells in repeated Plasmodium falciparum infection. Study as a whole: Malian repertoires were sampled cross-sectionally without transmission and longitudinally through febrile malaria.

Regarding this clone: This DNA's translation and the protein TCRdb lists, from a much larger clone, do not match at residue 14, likely due to a read error; the protein shown is translated from the DNA.

Germline CDR1 TSWWSYY, CDR2 QGS. The CDR3 has 21 amino acids. After removal of 9 bases from V and 0 bases from J, the junction contained 23 bases not matched to a gene. TCRdb re-processed the multiplex PCR reads using CATT. Here the sample spans under 65,000 delta-chain clones, about 1.5% being singletons. Flow sorting of PBMC yielded separate Vgamma9/Vdelta2+ and Vdelta2-negative gammadelta T cell populations for bulk repertoire analysis. Sequencing used gamma-delta T cells from blood. The rearrangement uses TRDV1 and TRDJ1; 12 bases fit TRDD3. Matching the DNA to germline supplied the J gene, which TCRdb does not give. The TCR sequence derives from a pool of human donors (malaria-infected and uninfected, not separated). The CDR3 sequence: CALQSGPPFTGGYTYTDKLIF. In nucleotides, the CDR3 is TGTGCTCTGCAGTCGGGGCCTCCGTTTACTGGGGGATACACGTACACCGATAAACTCATCTTT.